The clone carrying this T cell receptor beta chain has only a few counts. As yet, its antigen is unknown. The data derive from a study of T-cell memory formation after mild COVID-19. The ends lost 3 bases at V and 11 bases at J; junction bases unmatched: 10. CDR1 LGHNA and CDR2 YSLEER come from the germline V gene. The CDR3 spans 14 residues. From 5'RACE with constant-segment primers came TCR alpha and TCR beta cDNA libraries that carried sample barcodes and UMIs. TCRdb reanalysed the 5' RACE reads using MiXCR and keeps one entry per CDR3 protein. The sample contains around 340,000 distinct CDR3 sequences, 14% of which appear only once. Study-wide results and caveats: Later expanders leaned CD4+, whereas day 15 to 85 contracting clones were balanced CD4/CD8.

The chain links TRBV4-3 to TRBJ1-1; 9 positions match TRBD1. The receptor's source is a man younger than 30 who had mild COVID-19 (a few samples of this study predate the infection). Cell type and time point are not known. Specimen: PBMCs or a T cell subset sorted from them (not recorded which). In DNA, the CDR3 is TGCGCCAGCAGCCACCAACCGGGACAGGGTGACGCTTTCTTT. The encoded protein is CASSHQPGQGDAFF.